The next 5 T cell receptor beta chains were all read from a single sample in a study of PD-1 blockade in classical Hodgkin lymphoma. The repertoire was sequenced with immunoSEQ multiplex PCR; TCRdb's copy has only in-frame clones and lacks some. The sample carries tens of thousands of clones, 94% recorded once. Time point meaning: newly diagnosed, previously untreated cHL patient sample. Source material: peripheral blood mononuclear cells (PBMCs). The receptors were gathered from a human donor with classical Hodgkin lymphoma.

The chain combines TRBV18 with TRBJ2-5, with unresolved D. Trimming removed 2 bases from V and 5 bases from J, with 6 bases in between. The CDR3 consists of 12 residues. The germline V gene has CDR1 KGHSH and CDR2 LQKENI. The CDR3 DNA is TGTGCCAGCTCACCAATGGTGGAGACCCAGTACTTC. It yields the protein CASSPMVETQYF.

This chain joins TRBV28 and TRBJ1-1, with D possibly being TRBD1 (5 bases). The germline V gene has CDR1 MDHEN and CDR2 SYDVKM. V was clipped by 6 bases and J by 6 bases, with 17 bases between them. The CDR3 consists of 14 residues. The CDR3 spells CASSLGTDWAEAFF. DNA for the CDR3: TGTGCCAGCAGCCTGGGGACGGACTGGGCTGAAGCTTTCTTT.

The rearrangement uses TRBV11-2 and TRBJ1-5; D not certain. The CDR3 contains 13 residues. With 3 bases removed from V and 7 bases from J, the gap between germline ends came to 10 bases. The germline V gene encodes CDR1 SGHAT and CDR2 FQNNGV. In DNA, the CDR3 is TGTGCCAGCAGCTTTGGGGTAGGGCAGCCCCAGCATTTT. The encoded protein is CASSFGVGQPQHF.

This sequence joins TRBV16 and TRBJ1-6; no clear D gene. The V gene lost 0 bases and the J gene lost 8 bases, with 8 bases spanning the gap. The CDR3 has 14 amino acids. Germline CDR1 and CDR2: KGHSY and FQNENV. The CDR3 region has the DNA TGTGCCAGCAGCCAATCGTCGGAGCATTCACCCCTCCACTTT. Translation: CASSQSSEHSPLHF.

The chain couples TRBV25-1 to TRBJ2-5, with D hard to call. The CDR3 is 13 amino acids. Trimming stripped 3 bases from V and 4 bases from J, with 9 bases between. In germline, CDR1 is MGHDK, CDR2 SYGVNS. CDR3 in DNA: TGTGCCAGCAGTGACCCCCGGGTAGAGACCCAGTACTTC. Residues: CASSDPRVETQYF.